Here is one TCR beta chain with its context. The target antigen is unknown. Researchers grouped second doses given at about 4 or about 12 weeks into one pool. This sample stems from a study of T cell responses to AZD1222 COVID-19 vaccine. Germline lookup yields CDR1 GTSNPN and CDR2 SVGIG (reference sequence). The V end was cut by 3 bases, the J end by 5 bases, with 11 bases between. This CDR3 comprises 12 residues. Here immunoSEQ multiplex PCR was the method, and the copy in TCRdb shows in-frame clones only, minus some. The sample lists about 150,000 clones, roughly nine tenths occurring once. Notes on the study in general: Donors were largely white British and mainly female; clonal diversity was possibly underestimated.

The origin of this receptor is an adult who received the AZD1222 COVID-19 vaccine. The chain joins TRBV30 to TRBJ2-7; either TRBD1 or TRBD2 may supply D (5 bases each). This specimen was peripheral blood, taken 28 days after the second AZD1222 dose. The CDR3 sequence: CAWSRVGDEQYF. Written as DNA, the CDR3 is TGTGCCTGGAGCAGGGTGGGGGACGAGCAGTACTTC.